This T cell receptor (beta chain) was obtained from a study of naive and memory T cell subsets. The germline V gene has CDR1 SGHKS and CDR2 YYEKEE (reference sequence). Trimming removed 4 bases from V and 0 bases from J; junction bases left unmatched: 8. The CDR3 is 16 residues long. Note on this clonotype: Its antigen is still unknown.

Points from the study as a whole: Gini index rose across naive, CM, EM and EMRA in CD4 and CD8. RNA-based TCR counts may shift with T cell activation and differentiation. Naive and memory subsets had different power law exponents for TCR abundance.

An equimolar mix of two oligonucleotides served as the beta constant-region primer for TRBC1 and TRBC2. TCRdb reprocessed the UMI-ligation and nested PCR reads via MiXCR and lists one record per CDR3 protein. The repertoire has around 160,000 distinct CDR3 sequences, over 15% of them found once; the top ten carry 0.14%. The sequencing input was naive CD4+ T cells from blood. V and J are TRBV5-5 and TRBJ1-1, with TRBD1 identical over 8 bases. This receptor was taken from a human donor in good health. The CDR3 here is CASSIGTGYLNTEAFF. The CDR3 bases are TGTGCCAGCAGCATTGGGACAGGTTATCTGAACACTGAAGCTTTCTTT.